This passage covers 17 T cell receptor beta chains from one sample sequenced in a study of monozygotic twins with inflammatory bowel disease. With the 5' RACE reads reprocessed, TCRdb shows one record per CDR3 protein and no DNA. The listing contains some 150,000 distinct CDR3 sequences. Source material: blood. All receptors come from a human donor with ulcerative colitis or Crohn's disease, or a healthy co-twin of an affected twin (not recorded which).

The V gene is TRBV25-1, the J gene TRBJ1-4; lacking DNA, the TRBD1 call made by TCRdb goes unchecked. This CDR3 region has 14 residues. Germline V lookup: CDR1 MGHDK, CDR2 SYGVNS. The CDR3: CASSEGQRNEKLFF.

The chain couples TRBV20-1 to TRBJ2-1; there is no DNA to check the TCRdb D call of TRBD1. The CDR3 covers 12 residues. Germline V CDR1 and CDR2: DFQATT, SNEGSKA (reference sequence). The CDR3 sequence: CSVGQGGDEQFF.

The chain links TRBV5-6 to TRBJ1-2; with no DNA, the TCRdb D assignment of TRBD1 cannot be verified. The CDR3 loop spans 16 amino acids. CDR1 SGHDT and CDR2 YYEEEE come from the germline V gene. The CDR3 loop is CASSATQGRANYGYTF. The whole variable domain, filled in from reference TRBV5-6 and TRBJ1-2, reads DAGVTQSPTHLIKTRGQQVTLRCSPKSGHDTVSWYQQALGQGPQFIFQYYEEEERQRGNFPDRFSGHQFPNYSSELNVNALLLGDSALYLCASSATQGRANYGYTFGSGTRLTVV.

The genes are TRBV5-1 and TRBJ2-7. CDR3 length equals 15 residues. Germline CDR1 is SGHRS and CDR2 is YFSETQ. The CDR3 protein is CASSLADGRSYEQYF.

The rearrangement links TRBV10-3 to TRBJ2-7; TCRdb designates TRBD1, a call that cannot be tested without DNA. Germline assignment: CDR1 ENHRY and CDR2 SYGVKD. The CDR3 length is 13 residues. This chain's CDR3 is CAISEGQGVEQYF.

This chain joins TRBV4-3 and TRBJ1-1; the D call from TCRdb, TRBD1, cannot be confirmed without DNA. Looked up from germline, CDR1 is LGHNA and CDR2 is YSLEER. This CDR3 is built from 18 residues. CDR3 region: CASSQDWTVSAGNTEAFF.

V and J are TRBV7-9 and TRBJ2-5; the TCRdb D gene call, TRBD2, has no DNA to confirm it. The V gene's germline CDR1 is SEHNR and CDR2 FQNEAQ (reference sequence). CDR3 length equals 17 residues. The CDR3 here is CASSLGTSGIGQETQYF.

The V call is TRBV20-1, the J call TRBJ1-1. The CDR3 contains 14 residues. Germline V gives CDR1 DFQATT, CDR2 SNEGSKA (reference sequence). The CDR3 loop is CRASATIGVAEAFF.

The genes are TRBV4-1 and TRBJ2-1; TCRdb designates TRBD2, a call that cannot be tested without DNA. This CDR3 contains 15 residues. Looked up from germline, CDR1 is MGHRA and CDR2 is YSYEKL. The CDR3 spells CASSHLAGGYNEQFF.

V and J are TRBV25-1 and TRBJ2-2; TCRdb selects TRBD2, and the lack of DNA leaves this call unchecked. The germline gives CDR1 MGHDK, CDR2 SYGVNS. The CDR3 has 16 amino acids. CDR3 amino acids: CASSEWVAGSGGELFF.

The V call is TRBV6-2 or TRBV6-3, the J call TRBJ1-1; TCRdb picks TRBD1, but there is no DNA to check that call. CDR1 and CDR2 (germline): MNHEY, SVGEGT. CDR3 length: 13 residues. The CDR3 is CASSLGQAGEAFF.

The chain combines TRBV20-1 with TRBJ2-7; TCRdb designates TRBD1, a call that cannot be tested without DNA. The germline gives CDR1 DFQATT, CDR2 SNEGSKA (reference sequence). CDR3 length equals 14 residues. The CDR3 is CSAWGQVGSYEQYF.

The chain links TRBV12-3 or TRBV12-4 to TRBJ2-2; as DNA is missing, the TRBD1 call by TCRdb cannot be tested. The CDR3 contains 16 residues. This chain's CDR3 is CASSFRGRANTGELFF.

The J gene is TRBJ1-1, the V gene TRBV20-1. CDR1 DFQATT and CDR2 SNEGSKA come from the germline V gene (reference sequence). The CDR3 runs to 14 residues. The CDR3 protein is CSARVVGEDTEAFF.

V usage is TRBV5-5 and J usage is TRBJ2-5; TCRdb picks TRBD1, but there is no DNA to check that call. This CDR3 has 15 amino acids. CDR1 SGHKS and CDR2 YYEKEE come from the germline V gene (reference sequence). The CDR3 protein is CASSLVTGGAGTQYF.

The rearrangement uses TRBV12-3 or TRBV12-4 and TRBJ2-7; TCRdb's D call of TRBD1 is untestable without DNA. The CDR3 consists of 14 residues. This chain's CDR3 is CASSSQGRSYEQYF.

This chain uses TRBV2 with TRBJ2-7. Germline loops: CDR1 SNHLY, CDR2 FYNNEI. The CDR3 runs 14 residues. The CDR3 spells CARGKYLGSYEQYF.